The 15 T cell receptor beta chains reported below all come from one sample, sequenced in a study of T cell clonality in common variable immunodeficiency. This table comes from immunoSEQ multiplex PCR, and its TCRdb copy is limited to in-frame clones, with some not included. This sample carries more than 65,000 clones, none of them present only once. Sequencing input: peripheral blood mononuclear cells. The receptors were gathered from a person aged 18-70 years in good health.

The covered CDR3 bases are TGCAGTGCCTTTAGCGGCCCCTCCTACGAG. Translating it yields CSAFSGPSYE. The full CDR3 protein is CSAFSGPSYEQYF. This chain uses TRBV20-1 with TRBJ2-7; D perhaps matches TRBD2 (6 bases). The read ends 3 residues early relative to the CDR3; the germline J gene fills the gap. V lost 6 bases and J 0 bases, leaving 12 bases between the germline ends. The CDR3 loop spans 13 amino acids. Germline assignment: CDR1 DFQATT and CDR2 SNEGSKA (reference sequence).

This clone was observed many times. CDR3 protein: CASSLGGQRTDTQYF. The part of the CDR3 DNA that was read is TGCGCCAGCAGCTTGGGGGGACAGCGCACAGATACG. The rearrangement joins TRBV5-1 to TRBJ2-3, with 7 bases that match TRBD1. The read ends 3 residues before the CDR3 terminus; that terminus is restored from the germline J gene. Germline-derived CDR1 and CDR2 are SGHRS and YFSETQ. The CDR3 spans 15 residues. V lost 0 bases, J lost 1 base, and 2 bases stayed unmatched.

This clone has at least ten counts. The CDR3 end lies 3 residues beyond the end of the read and is filled in from the germline J gene. This chain joins TRBV7-3 and TRBJ2-3; D is uncertain. The V end was cut by 6 bases, the J end by 4 bases, with 8 bases between. The CDR3 runs 12 residues. Germline CDR1 is SGHTA and CDR2 is FQGTGA. The part of the CDR3 DNA that was read is TGTGCCAGCAGTGTAAGGCCAGATACG. Protein: CASSVRPDT. The entire CDR3 sequence reads CASSVRPDTQYF.

This clone has at least ten counts. Read coverage stops 3 residues before the CDR3 terminus; the germline J gene supplies the remainder. This rearrangement joins TRBV2 to TRBJ2-2; D might be TRBD2 (6 bases). V gave up 8 bases and J gave up 7 bases, with 20 bases separating them. From germline, CDR1 is SNHLY and CDR2 FYNNEI. The CDR3 spans 15 residues. The CDR3 reads CASGRDGMVGGELFF. The DNA read from the CDR3 is TGTGCCAGCGGGCGGGATGGGATGGTAGGCGGGGAG.

Of note for this clone: Sequencing ends 3 residues short of the CDR3 end; the germline J gene provides the rest. This chain connects TRBV20-1 to TRBJ2-1, with 9 bases that match TRBD2. The V segment lost 6 bases and the J segment 4 bases; nucleotides outside the gene matches: 13. The length of the CDR3 is 16 residues. CDR1 is DFQATT, CDR2 SNEGSKA, per germline (reference sequence). The CDR3 DNA, read in part, is TGCAGTGCCAGGGGGACCGGGACTAGCTATTACAATGAG. As protein: CSARGTGTSYYNE. The complete CDR3 sequence is CSARGTGTSYYNEQFF.

In this sample, this clone turned up many times. The CDR3 end is not reached by the read, which stops 3 residues before it; the germline J gene fills it in. The chain links TRBV20-1 to TRBJ2-1, with 8 positions matching TRBD1. V was clipped by 2 bases and J by 0 bases; unmatched bases: 6. This CDR3 contains 16 residues. CDR1 and CDR2 (germline): DFQATT, SNEGSKA (reference sequence). The CDR3 DNA, read in part, is TGCAGTGCTAGAAGGGGGGACAGGAGCTCCTACAATGAG. Translated: CSARRGDRSSYNE. The entire CDR3 protein is CSARRGDRSSYNEQFF.

This clone has ten or more counts. The read is 3 residues too short to cover the CDR3 end, so that end is filled in from the germline J gene. This chain connects TRBV2 to TRBJ2-7; TRBD1 aligns across 8 bases. This CDR3 is built from 12 residues. CDR1 and CDR2 (germline): SNHLY, FYNNEI. The junction had 5 bases not matched to a gene; V was cut back by 8 bases and J by 5 bases. The CDR3 sequence is CASGQGGHEQYF. CDR3 DNA (partial): TGTGCCAGCGGACAGGGTGGCCACGAG.

This clone has a count of ten or more. The read ends 3 residues early relative to the CDR3; the germline J gene fills the gap. This chain uses TRBV6-1 with TRBJ1-4, with a tentative D call TRBD1 (5 bases). Trimming stripped 1 base from V and 5 bases from J, with 14 bases between. From germline, CDR1 is MNHNS and CDR2 SASEGT. The CDR3 spans 16 residues. The sequenced CDR3 bases are TGTGCCAGCAGTGAAGTAAAGAGGTGGGGCAATGAAAAA. It is translated as CASSEVKRWGNEK. The full-length CDR3 reads as CASSEVKRWGNEKLFF.

This clone was counted ten times or more. The read finishes 3 residues shy of the CDR3 end, and the germline J gene is used to complete it. The chain links TRBV27 to TRBJ2-5; D is uncertain. Germline V CDR1 and CDR2: MNHEY, SMNVEV (reference sequence). The V and J ends lost 2 bases and 2 bases respectively, with 6 bases between them. The CDR3 sequence is 13 residues long. CDR3 bases read: TGTGCCAGCAGTTTAGCCCGGCAAGAGACC. Protein sequence: CASSLARQET. In full, the CDR3 is CASSLARQETQYF.

This clone was found many times. The CDR3 end falls 3 residues outside the read, so it is completed with the germline J gene. This chain connects TRBV15 to TRBJ1-1; D is unresolved. This CDR3 spans 14 amino acids. The germline CDR1 and CDR2 sequences are LNHNV and YYDKDF (reference sequence). CDR3 loop: CATSREEAGGEAFF. Partial CDR3 DNA: TGTGCCACCAGCAGAGAGGAGGCGGGCGGAGAA.

Concerning this clone: The CDR3 end is not reached by the read, which stops 3 residues before it; the germline J gene fills it in. J is TRBJ2-3 and V is TRBV11-1; D may be TRBD2 (6 bases). CDR3 size: 13 residues. The V gene lost 5 bases and the J gene lost 3 bases, with 9 bases spanning the gap. Per the germline V gene, CDR1 is SGHAT and CDR2 is FQDESV (reference sequence). Here the CDR3 reads CASSLSGTDTQYF. Incomplete CDR3 DNA: TGTGCCAGCAGCCTCAGCGGGACAGATACG. The full variable domain, in which reference TRBV11-1 and TRBJ2-3 provide the parts outside the CDR3, is EAEVAQSPRYKITEKSQAVAFWCDPISGHATLYWYRQILGQGPELLVQFQDESVVDDSQLPKDRFSAERLKGVDSTLKIQPAELGDSAMYLCASSLSGTDTQYFGPGTRLTVL.

Ten or more counts support this clone. The sequence runs out 3 residues before the end of the CDR3; the remainder is reconstructed from the germline J gene. J is TRBJ2-2 and V is TRBV10-3; D is unresolved. CDR1 ENHRY and CDR2 SYGVKD come from the germline V gene. Trimming stripped 6 bases from V and 4 bases from J, with 12 bases between. This CDR3 is 14 amino acids long. CDR3 amino acids: CAISPSKGTGELFF. The sequenced CDR3 bases are TGTGCCATCAGCCCTTCGAAGGGCACCGGGGAG.

This clone was counted ten times or more. The CDR3 goes on 3 residues after the read ends, and that part is filled in from the germline J gene. J is TRBJ2-7 and V is TRBV19, with D perhaps TRBD1 (6 bases). The CDR3 runs 17 residues. Germline loops: CDR1 LNHDA, CDR2 SQIVND (reference sequence). Trimming pared 0 bases from V and 2 bases from J, leaving 17 bases between. The CDR3 is CASSIDSTGSIPYEQYF. The DNA read from the CDR3 is TGTGCCAGTAGTATAGATTCGACAGGATCTATACCCTACGAG.

This clone was detected only a few times. The read ends 3 residues before the CDR3 terminus; that terminus is restored from the germline J gene. The chain couples TRBV5-8 to TRBJ2-7; D possibly corresponds to TRBD2 (6 bases). The germline V gene encodes CDR1 SGHTS and CDR2 YDEGEE. V gave up 2 bases and J gave up 6 bases, with 15 bases separating them. The CDR3 has 14 amino acids. This CDR3 is CASSFTPGDGEQYF. The CDR3 DNA, read in part, is TGTGCCAGCAGCTTTACTCCGGGGGACGGCGAG.

This clone was recorded many times. The read stops 3 residues short of the end of the CDR3; the missing end is completed from the germline J gene. This rearrangement joins TRBV6-2 or TRBV6-3 to TRBJ2-1, with 12 bases matching TRBD2. Germline V gives CDR1 MNHEY, CDR2 SVGEGT. V shed 4 bases and J 4 bases; nucleotides not matched to a gene: 8. The CDR3 length is 17 residues. Here the CDR3 reads CASSSSSGTSGYNEQFF. The covered CDR3 bases are TGTGCCAGCAGTTCTTCTTCCGGGACTAGCGGGTACAATGAG.